The rows below give T cell receptor beta chains drawn from one sample of a study of cytomegalovirus exposure and HLA in healthy donors. Assay: immunoSEQ multiplex PCR; the TCRdb copy retains only in-frame clones and omits some. The sample has around 150,000 clones, around 79% seen once. Sequences were obtained from PBMCs. All receptors come from a man aged 50 to 59 in good health and CMV-seropositive. CDR3s include the opening cysteine and the closing phenylalanine or tryptophan. D genes are given only for firm matches. Size is stated for part of the rows, as once, few or many counts, or as a class when the clone is expanded.

J gene,D gene,clone size,V gene,CDR3 protein,CDR3 DNA
TRBJ2-5,TRBD2,few,TRBV10-3,CAISGTNHQETQYF,TGTGCCATCAGCGGGACTAACCACCAAGAGACCCAGTACTTC
TRBJ1-2,TRBD1,.,TRBV5-4,CASSPGGAGNGYTF,TGTGCCAGCAGTCCAGGGGGCGCCGGTAATGGCTACACCTTC
TRBJ1-1,.,.,TRBV5-5,CASSLHLNTEAFF,TGTGCCAGCAGCTTACACCTGAACACTGAAGCTTTCTTT
TRBJ2-1,TRBD2,.,TRBV6-1,CASSERSAGVYEQFF,TGTGCCAGCAGTGAACGGTCGGCGGGAGTGTATGAGCAGTTCTTC
TRBJ1-1,.,.,TRBV7-8,CASSLELQLKNTEAFF,TGTGCCAGCAGCCTAGAGTTACAGTTGAAGAACACTGAAGCTTTCTTT
TRBJ1-2,TRBD1,.,TRBV5-1,CASSSQNRGGLYGYTF,TGCGCCAGCAGCTCCCAAAACAGGGGGGGGCTCTATGGCTACACCTTC
TRBJ2-7,TRBD2,.,TRBV5-6,CASSLVGSGRSYEQYF,TGTGCCAGCAGCTTGGTTGGTAGCGGGAGATCCTACGAGCAGTACTTC
TRBJ2-7,.,.,TRBV28,CASSPSISYEQYF,TGTGCCAGCAGTCCTAGCATTTCCTACGAGCAGTACTTC
TRBJ2-2,.,.,TRBV9,CASSVGGGGVSDGELFF,TGTGCCAGCAGCGTAGGGGGAGGGGGGGTGTCGGACGGGGAGCTGTTTTTT
TRBJ1-6,.,.,TRBV7-6,CASSSVGRSTATLHF,TGTGCCAGCAGCTCCGTAGGGAGGTCGACGGCTACCCTCCACTTT
TRBJ1-6,.,.,TRBV6-5,CASSYSWPPGNSPLHF,TGTGCCAGCAGTTACTCATGGCCTCCAGGGAACTCACCCCTCCACTTT
TRBJ1-5,.,.,TRBV27,CASSSGDSGQPQHF,TGTGCCAGCAGTTCAGGAGACAGTGGTCAGCCCCAGCATTTT
TRBJ2-1,TRBD1,.,TRBV5-1,CASSIAGGSSYNEQFF,TGCGCCAGCAGCATCGCAGGGGGATCGTCCTACAATGAGCAGTTCTTC
TRBJ2-3,.,few,TRBV5-1,CASGLSGEPSTDTQYF,TGCGCCAGCGGGCTCTCGGGGGAGCCTAGCACAGATACGCAGTATTTT
TRBJ2-3,TRBD2,.,TRBV19,CASSTGGRDTQYF,TGTGCCAGTAGTACGGGAGGGAGAGATACGCAGTATTTT
TRBJ2-5,TRBD2,.,TRBV5-4,CASSPRLAGGGETQYF,TGTGCCAGCAGCCCCAGACTAGCGGGAGGCGGAGAGACCCAGTACTTC
TRBJ1-2,TRBD1,once,TRBV30,CAWSRGQDYGYTF,TGTGCCTGGAGTCGGGGACAGGACTATGGCTACACCTTC
TRBJ1-1,.,.,TRBV30,CAWTLAGAPAFHNTEAFF,TGTGCCTGGACTCTGGCAGGGGCGCCCGCTTTCCATAACACTGAAGCTTTCTTT
TRBJ2-5,.,.,TRBV5-4,CASRALQVQETQYF,TGTGCCAGCAGAGCCCTTCAAGTACAAGAGACCCAGTACTTC
TRBJ2-7,.,.,TRBV11-2,CASSLAPGPYEQYF,TGTGCCAGCAGCTTAGCCCCAGGCCCCTACGAGCAGTACTTC
TRBJ2-1,TRBD1,.,TRBV27,CASSAPGQGSDEQFF,TGTGCCAGCAGTGCTCCGGGACAGGGGTCAGATGAGCAGTTCTTC
TRBJ2-1,.,.,TRBV21-1,CASTYCGTGGFDEQFF,TGTGCCAGCACCTATTGTGGGACAGGGGGTTTCGATGAGCAGTTCTTC
TRBJ2-3,TRBD2,.,TRBV6-6,CASSAPGLAGDTQYF,TGTGCCAGCAGTGCTCCGGGACTAGCGGGAGATACGCAGTATTTT
TRBJ1-4,.,few,TRBV27,CVTVGPNEKLFF,TGTGTCACCGTGGGGCCTAATGAAAAACTGTTTTTT
TRBJ2-2,TRBD1,.,TRBV6-4,CASSETTGDFPGELFF,TGTGCCAGCAGTGAGACGACAGGGGATTTTCCCGGGGAGCTGTTTTTT
TRBJ2-2,.,once,TRBV27,CASKLRRDTGELFF,TGTGCCAGCAAACTGCGTCGCGACACCGGGGAGCTGTTTTTT
TRBJ2-3,TRBD2,few,TRBV28,CASSLAGTSGLDTQYF,TGTGCCAGCAGTTTAGCCGGGACTAGCGGACTAGATACGCAGTATTTT
TRBJ1-6,.,.,TRBV7-9,CSSLDGVTLHF,TGTTCCAGCTTAGACGGAGTGACCCTCCACTTT
TRBJ2-1,TRBD2,.,TRBV5-1,CASTGAGGPNEQFF,TGCGCCAGCACGGGGGCGGGAGGGCCGAATGAGCAGTTCTTC
TRBJ1-2,.,few,TRBV29-1,CSVDSGYTF,TGCAGCGTTGATAGTGGCTACACCTTC
TRBJ2-5,.,.,TRBV5-4,CASSLFTGTEWYF,TGTGCCAGCAGCTTGTTCACAGGGACCGAGTGGTACTTC
TRBJ1-2,.,.,TRBV5-6,CASSLRLKMGPSLNYDYTF,TGTGCCAGCAGCTTGCGTTTAAAAATGGGTCCGTCATTAAACTATGACTACACCTTC
TRBJ2-3,TRBD2,.,TRBV6-1,CASSEAPGLAGWDTQYF,TGTGCCAGCAGTGAAGCCCCAGGGCTAGCGGGTTGGGATACGCAGTATTTT
TRBJ2-1,.,.,TRBV11-3,CASSLDPQGLNNEQFF,TGTGCCAGCAGCTTAGATCCGCAGGGGTTGAACAATGAGCAGTTCTTC
TRBJ1-2,.,.,TRBV15,CATSRDLAAPYGYTF,TGTGCCACCAGCAGAGATTTGGCGGCCCCCTATGGCTACACCTTC
TRBJ1-4,.,.,TRBV9,CASSVALTRNEKLFF,TGTGCCAGCAGCGTAGCTCTGACCAGGAATGAAAAACTGTTTTTT
TRBJ2-1,TRBD1,once,TRBV7-9,CASSLEGRGNNEQFF,TGTGCCAGCAGCCTCGAAGGCAGGGGGAACAATGAGCAGTTCTTC
TRBJ2-1,TRBD2,once,TRBV4-2,CASSPGTSGSSYNEQFF,TGTGCCAGCAGCCCCGGGACTAGCGGGAGCTCCTACAATGAGCAGTTCTTC
TRBJ2-3,TRBD1,.,TRBV5-4,CASSLEQGTDTQYF,TGTGCCAGCAGCTTGGAACAGGGGACAGATACGCAGTATTTT
TRBJ2-1,TRBD2,.,TRBV5-1,CASSGLAEDEQFF,TGCGCCAGCTCGGGACTAGCGGAAGATGAGCAGTTCTTC
TRBJ1-1,TRBD1,.,TRBV28,CASSSGTVNTEAFF,TGTGCCAGCAGTTCCGGGACAGTTAACACTGAAGCTTTCTTT
TRBJ2-2,.,once,TRBV29-1,CSVEEFRDGASGELFF,TGCAGCGTTGAAGAATTCAGGGATGGTGCCTCCGGGGAGCTGTTTTTT
TRBJ2-7,.,few,TRBV6-1,CASSLYEQYF,TGTGCCAGCAGTCTCTACGAGCAGTACTTC
TRBJ2-5,TRBD1,.,TRBV5-1,CASSSTGGAETQYF,TGCGCCAGCAGCTCCACAGGGGGCGCCGAGACCCAGTACTTC
TRBJ2-3,.,.,TRBV9,CASSVLEGTQYF,TGTGCCAGCAGCGTACTAGAGGGTACGCAGTATTTT
TRBJ1-4,TRBD1,.,TRBV5-4,CASSLEGGADNEKLFF,TGTGCCAGCAGCTTGGAAGGGGGCGCTGATAATGAAAAACTGTTTTTT
TRBJ2-7,.,.,TRBV6-5,CASRLQRAGRYEQYF,TGTGCCAGCAGACTACAGCGGGCAGGTAGATACGAGCAGTACTTC
TRBJ2-1,TRBD1,.,TRBV13,CASSYRGRMNEQFF,TGTGCCAGCAGCTACAGGGGGCGGATGAATGAGCAGTTCTTC
TRBJ2-1,TRBD2,.,TRBV5-1,CASSFSGSSYNEQFF,TGCGCCAGCAGCTTTAGCGGGAGTTCCTACAATGAGCAGTTCTTC
TRBJ2-4,TRBD2,.,TRBV11-2,CASSPAGGPLLAKNIQYF,TGTGCCAGCAGCCCAGCGGGAGGGCCCCTATTAGCCAAAAACATTCAGTACTTC
TRBJ2-7,TRBD2,few,TRBV5-1,CASSSQYRASGRQHYEQYF,TGCGCCAGCAGCTCCCAATACAGGGCTAGCGGGAGACAGCACTACGAGCAGTACTTC
TRBJ2-5,TRBD2,.,TRBV5-1,CASSVTSGGEETQYF,TGCGCCAGCAGTGTTACTAGCGGGGGTGAAGAGACCCAGTACTTC
TRBJ2-7,TRBD2,.,TRBV5-1,CASSLSRLAGGSYEQYF,TGCGCCAGCAGCTTGTCTCGGCTAGCGGGAGGGTCCTACGAGCAGTACTTC